The 25 T cell receptor beta chains below all came from one sample that was sequenced in a study of regulatory T cells in long-lasting Graves disease (dated by TCRdb to the early 2020s). Libraries were made using multiplex PCR. The listed sequencing device is Illumina HiSeq 4000. iRepertoire HTBI primers and Arm-PCR amplification of CDR3 regions were used to construct TCR beta libraries. TCRdb's own reprocessing of the public reads used fastp at Q25 and MiXCR and kept productive beta chains. Each CDR3 protein appears once, grouped with its most common genes and DNA. Across this sample there are around 480,000 distinct CDR3 sequences, with roughly 16% seen only once. The ten largest make up roughly 25% of the sample. The time point label, as the study defines it: newly diagnosed GD, antithyroid drugs for less than 3 months. For both TCR sequencing and RNA sequencing, RNA was extracted from PBMCs in TRIzol.

The sample also formed part of further work on T cells in Graves' hyperthyroidism and ophthalmopathy.

The sample consisted of peripheral blood mononuclear cells (PBMCs), taken at new diagnosis, from a patient treated with antithyroid drugs. Every receptor here comes from a woman aged 40 to 65 with Graves disease. Donor details come from another sample of the same person, matched by shared clones.

As concerns this clonotype: A read error may explain this, as a much larger clone is one base away. The chain is built from TRBV7-9 and TRBJ2-7, with D unclear. Germline V gives CDR1 SEHNR, CDR2 FQNEAQ (reference sequence). The CDR3 sequence is 12 residues long. CDR3 sequence (DNA): TGTACCAGCAGCCACGGTTTCGGCGAGCAGTACTTC. Encoded protein: CTSSHGFGEQYF.

This clonotype was picked up many times. The rearrangement joins TRBV5-8 to TRBJ1-1, with D uncertain. The CDR3 covers 14 residues. Germline CDR1 reads SGHTS; CDR2 reads YDEGEE. Deletions cut 0 bases from V and 4 bases from J, with 10 bases between. This CDR3 is CASSLGMARTEAFF. As DNA, the CDR3 is TGTGCCAGCAGCTTGGGTATGGCTCGCACTGAAGCTTTCTTT.

The J gene is TRBJ1-1, the V gene TRBV12-5; D may be TRBD1 (6 bases). Germline V lookup: CDR1 LGHNT, CDR2 FRNRAP. This CDR3 is built from 15 residues. Deletions cut 7 bases from V and 1 base from J, with 16 bases between. CDR3 region: CASAVRGEGNTEAFF. DNA for the CDR3: TGTGCTAGTGCCGTCAGGGGTGAGGGGAACACTGAAGCTTTCTTT.

This clonotype showed up just a few times. The rearrangement links TRBV7-6 to TRBJ1-1; D may be TRBD1 (5 bases). Germline V lookup: CDR1 SGHVS, CDR2 FNYEAQ. The CDR3 has 14 residues. The V gene lost 1 base and the J gene lost 7 bases, with 13 bases spanning the gap. The CDR3 here is CASSLEVGADEAFF. CDR3 DNA sequence: TGTGCCAGCAGCTTAGAGGTAGGGGCCGATGAAGCTTTCTTT.

The chain couples TRBV7-8 to TRBJ2-2, with D unresolved. Germline loops: CDR1 SGHVS, CDR2 FQNEAQ. The CDR3 covers 13 residues. The germline V and J ends were trimmed by 1 base and 11 bases, with 11 bases remaining between them. This chain's CDR3 is CASSLGVGIELFF. As DNA, the CDR3 is TGTGCCAGCAGCTTAGGTGTCGGTATAGAGCTGTTTTTT.

This clonotype was seen many times. This rearrangement joins TRBV18 to TRBJ1-5, with 7 positions matching TRBD1. CDR1 and CDR2 from the germline V gene are KGHSH and LQKENI. The V gene end was trimmed by 3 bases and the J gene end by 3 bases; junction bases not matched to a gene: 5. This CDR3 contains 15 residues. As DNA, the CDR3 is TGTGCCAGCTCACCGGCCAGGGGGATCAATCAGCCCCAGCATTTT. Protein: CASSPARGINQPQHF.

The chain has TRBV12-3 or TRBV12-4 and TRBJ2-1; D might be TRBD2 (6 bases). There are 15 residues in the CDR3. Deletions cut 1 base from V and 7 bases from J, with 14 bases between. CDR3 nucleotides: TGTGCCAGCAGTTTAGGGGGTAGGGAGGTGAATGAGCAGTTCTTC. Translation: CASSLGGREVNEQFF.

This clonotype was counted once. A much larger clone lies a single base off, so this may be a read error. The V and J genes are TRBV20-1 and TRBJ2-3, with 7 bases aligning to TRBD2. Looked up from germline, CDR1 is DFQATT and CDR2 is SNEGSKA (reference sequence). The CDR3 extends over 14 amino acids. This CDR3 reads CSAGIAGRRDTRYF. CDR3 coding DNA: TGCAGTGCTGGGATAGCGGGTCGTCGGGATACGCGGTATTTT.

This clonotype was detected a few times. The V gene is TRBV3-1, the J gene TRBJ1-6, with a possible D match to TRBD1 (5 bases). The CDR3 consists of 15 residues. Between the trimmed V and J ends, which lost 3 bases and 2 bases, there was a span of 8 bases. CDR1 is LGHDT, CDR2 YNNKEL, per germline (reference sequence). CDR3 sequence (DNA): TGTGCCAGCAGCCACGAGGGGACCTATAATTCACCCCTCCACTTT. Translation: CASSHEGTYNSPLHF.

This clonotype was seen at least ten times. The chain couples TRBV3-1 to TRBJ2-1, with 10 bases lining up with TRBD1. Germline V CDR1 and CDR2: LGHDT, YNNKEL (reference sequence). There are 14 residues in the CDR3. V lost 1 base and J lost 6; bases outside the gene matches: 0. CDR3 amino acids: CASSQGDRGNEQFF. The DNA of the CDR3 is TGTGCCAGCAGCCAAGGGGACAGGGGCAATGAGCAGTTCTTC.

This clonotype was observed many times. The CDR3 is CASSLSSVVNEQYF. CDR3 coding DNA: TGTGCCAGCAGCTTAAGCAGCGTGGTGAACGAGCAGTACTTC. The chain links TRBV7-9 to TRBJ2-7; D not certain. Trimming stripped 2 bases from V and 5 bases from J, with 13 bases between. The CDR3 length is 14 residues. Germline values: CDR1 SEHNR, CDR2 FQNEAQ (reference sequence).

Turning to this clonotype: A read error may account for a junction end that differs from germline. The chain couples TRBV18 to TRBJ1-2; D is uncertain. The CDR3 has 14 residues. Germline CDR1 reads KGHSH; CDR2 reads LQKENI. The CDR3: CASSPAPGNYGHTF. CDR3 nucleotides: TGTGCCAGCTCACCGGCCCCGGGTAACTATGGCCACACCTTC. The variable domain in full, with the rest retrieved from reference TRBV18 and TRBJ1-2, is NAGVMQNPRHLVRRRGQEARLRCSPMKGHSHVYWYRQLPEEGLKFMVYLQKENIIDESGMPKERFSAEFPKEGPSILRIQQVVRGDSAAYFCASSPAPGNYGHTFGSGTRLTVV.

This clonotype came up many times. The rearrangement uses TRBV11-2 and TRBJ2-2; 7 bases align to TRBD1. Germline V gene sequence: CDR1 SGHAT, CDR2 FQNNGV. The CDR3 contains 14 residues. V trimming: 4 bases; J trimming: 4 bases; junction bases outside the gene matches: 3. CDR3: CASSSGTATGELFF. For the CDR3, the DNA is TGTGCCAGCAGCTCTGGGACAGCCACCGGGGAGCTGTTTTTT.

The chain combines TRBV28 with TRBJ2-7; no clear D gene. The CDR3 runs to 13 residues. Germline CDR1 MDHEN, CDR2 SYDVKM. V was pared by 3 bases and J by 2 bases, with 8 bases between. The CDR3 region is CASSFNSPYEQYF. CDR3 nucleotide sequence: TGTGCCAGCAGTTTCAATAGCCCCTACGAGCAGTACTTC.

This clonotype showed up just a few times. The chain carries TRBV28 and TRBJ2-1, with TRBD2 matching 13 bases. The CDR3 is 15 residues long. Germline V gene sequence: CDR1 MDHEN, CDR2 SYDVKM. The J segment lost 3 bases and the V segment lost 7 bases, leaving 3 bases of the junction unmatched. The chain's CDR3 is CASNRLAGGYNEQFF. CDR3 coding DNA: TGTGCCAGCAACCGACTAGCGGGGGGCTACAATGAGCAGTTCTTC.

The chain is built from TRBV9 and TRBJ1-6; the D gene is possibly TRBD1 (6 bases). This CDR3 comprises 15 residues. Trimming cost V 0 bases and J 7 bases, with 11 bases left between them. Germline V gives CDR1 SGDLS, CDR2 YYNGEE. This CDR3 reads CASSVDTGWNSPLHF. The CDR3 DNA is TGTGCCAGCAGCGTAGACACAGGGTGGAATTCACCCCTCCACTTT. The variable domain in full, with the rest retrieved from reference TRBV9 and TRBJ1-6, is DSGVTQTPKHLITATGQRVTLRCSPRSGDLSVYWYQQSLDQGLQFLIQYYNGEERAKGNILERFSAQQFPDLHSELNLSSLELGDSALYFCASSVDTGWNSPLHFGNGTRLTVT.

This clonotype was counted ten times or more. The CDR3 region is CASSFRGADTQYF. CDR3 nucleotides: TGTGCCAGCAGCTTCCGCGGGGCCGATACGCAGTATTTT. The rearrangement links TRBV7-2 to TRBJ2-3, with a weak D call TRBD2 (6 bases). This CDR3 region has 13 residues. Germline assignment: CDR1 SGHTA and CDR2 FQGNSA. The germline V and J ends were trimmed by 3 bases and 6 bases, with 10 bases remaining between them. Drawing the rest from reference TRBV7-2 and TRBJ2-3, the complete variable domain is GAGVSQSPSNKVTEKGKDVELRCDPISGHTALYWYRQSLGQGLEFLIYFQGNSAPDKSGLPSDRFSAERTGGSVSTLTIQRTQQEDSAVYLCASSFRGADTQYFGPGTRLTVL.

J is TRBJ1-1 and V is TRBV6-2 or TRBV6-3; 9 bases are a match to TRBD1. Trimming took 2 bases from V and 5 from J; bases not matched to a gene: 6. Per germline, CDR1 MNHEY and CDR2 SVGEGT. The CDR3 is made up of 15 amino acids. CDR3 amino acids: CASSYPRDRVTEAFF. The DNA for the CDR3 is TGTGCCAGCAGTTACCCCCGGGACAGGGTTACTGAAGCTTTCTTT.

This clonotype showed up many times. This chain connects TRBV12-3 or TRBV12-4 to TRBJ2-7, with a weak D call TRBD2 (6 bases). Trimming left V 6 bases short and J 4 bases short, with 10 bases between. The CDR3 spans 12 residues. CDR3 DNA: TGTGCCAGCAGCTTTCGGGAGTACGAGCAGTACTTC. Protein: CASSFREYEQYF.

This chain links TRBV6-1 with TRBJ2-5, with 15 bases identical to TRBD2. V was pared by 6 bases and J by 4 bases, with 3 bases of the junction left unmatched. CDR1 and CDR2 from the germline V gene are MNHNS and SASEGT. The CDR3 extends over 15 amino acids. CDR3 residues: CASSGTSGGSETQYF. Written as DNA, the CDR3 is TGTGCCAGCAGCGGGACTAGCGGGGGGTCAGAGACCCAGTACTTC.

This clonotype was detected many times. The chain uses TRBV2 and TRBJ2-3, with 9 bases identical to TRBD1. Germline CDR1 SNHLY, CDR2 FYNNEI. V lost 4 bases, J lost 4 bases, and 9 bases stayed unmatched. The CDR3 totals 16 residues. CDR3 residues: CASSGLGQGGADTQYF. Written as DNA, the CDR3 is TGTGCCAGCAGTGGGCTGGGACAGGGAGGTGCAGATACGCAGTATTTT.

The chain links TRBV12-3 or TRBV12-4 to TRBJ1-2; D is ambiguous. The CDR3 sequence is 12 residues long. V was clipped by 3 bases and J by 6 bases, with 8 bases between them. CDR3 residues: CASSFQSNGYTF. CDR3 nucleotides: TGTGCCAGCAGTTTTCAGAGCAATGGCTACACCTTC.

This clonotype has ten or more counts. The chain has TRBV2 and TRBJ1-2, with D tentatively TRBD1 (6 bases). CDR1 and CDR2 (germline): SNHLY, FYNNEI. V shed 1 base and J shed 8 bases, with 14 bases lying between them. The CDR3 consists of 14 residues. This CDR3 reads CASSEEGGSSGYTF. CDR3 bases: TGTGCCAGCAGTGAAGAGGGGGGTTCGAGCGGCTACACCTTC.

Only a few counts were recorded for this clonotype. The rearrangement links TRBV15 to TRBJ2-5; a weak D match, TRBD2 (6 bases). Germline-derived CDR1 and CDR2 are LNHNV and YYDKDF (reference sequence). This CDR3 spans 14 amino acids. Trimming took off 0 bases at V and 5 bases at J, with 10 bases between the two ends. CDR3 sequence reads: CATSRDDRGETQYF. The CDR3 nucleotides read TGTGCCACCAGCAGAGATGACCGGGGGGAGACCCAGTACTTC.

About this clonotype itself: A much larger clone is a single base away; this may be a read error. The chain links TRBV5-1 to TRBJ2-7; 10 bases fit TRBD1. Germline V gene data show CDR1 as SGHRS and CDR2 as YFSETQ. V shed 2 bases, J shed 4 bases, and the junction held 6 bases outside the gene matches. The CDR3 extends over 15 amino acids. The CDR3 region is CASSLRGTGAYEQYF. Written as DNA, the CDR3 is TGCGCCAGCAGCTTAAGGGGGACAGGGGCTTACGAGCAGTACTTC. The full variable domain, with the rest looked up from reference TRBV5-1 and TRBJ2-7, is KAGVTQTPRYLIKTRGQQVTLSCSPISGHRSVSWYQQTPGQGLQFLFEYFSETQRNKGNFPGRFSGRQFSNSRSEMNVSTLELGDSALYLCASSLRGTGAYEQYFGPGTRLTVT.